The subject of this entry is one TCR beta chain. Its cognate antigen is unknown. The CDR3 extends over 17 amino acids. Trimming cost V 3 bases and J 1 base, with 17 bases left between them. The germline V gene encodes CDR1 SGDLS and CDR2 YYNGEE. Survey level was the resolution at which the v3.0 immunoSEQ assay ran. Some clones are missing from TCRdb's copy, which holds only in-frame ones; the method was immunoSEQ multiplex PCR. The sample has about 25,000 clones, around three quarters seen once. This sample was taken from a study of long-term antiretroviral therapy in people with HIV. Points from the study as a whole: Possibly under older ART regimens, blood was drawn between the mid-2000s and the late 2010s. Post-ART diversity increased but stayed below transplant donor controls. Clones with expansion before ART led the repertoire at all time points.

The source is a middle-aged woman with HIV. The gene calls are TRBV9 and TRBJ1-3; D is uncertain. The specimen was unsorted PBMCs, collected 0.5 years after starting antiretroviral therapy. The CDR3 region is CASSARIRRSSGNTIYF. In DNA form, the CDR3 reads TGTGCCAGCAGCGCTCGAATTAGGAGATCTTCTGGAAACACCATATATTTT.